This T cell receptor beta chain was captured by sequencing in a study of T cells in localized non-small cell lung cancer. This CDR3 contains 14 residues. V shed 5 bases and J 8 bases; nucleotides not matched to a gene: 10. Germline loops: CDR1 SGHTA, CDR2 FQGNSA. TCRdb keeps only in-frame clones here, not all; method: immunoSEQ multiplex PCR. The sample lists tens of thousands of clones; approximately 91% were seen once. The chain links TRBV7-2 to TRBJ1-2; 8 bases fit TRBD1. The material sequenced was peripheral blood, taken before any cancer treatment. The sequence was collected from a male donor older than 55 with stage I lung adenocarcinoma. CDR3 nucleotide sequence: TGTGCCAGCAGCCTCCGGGACAGGTGGGACGGCTACACCTTC. It is translated as CASSLRDRWDGYTF.